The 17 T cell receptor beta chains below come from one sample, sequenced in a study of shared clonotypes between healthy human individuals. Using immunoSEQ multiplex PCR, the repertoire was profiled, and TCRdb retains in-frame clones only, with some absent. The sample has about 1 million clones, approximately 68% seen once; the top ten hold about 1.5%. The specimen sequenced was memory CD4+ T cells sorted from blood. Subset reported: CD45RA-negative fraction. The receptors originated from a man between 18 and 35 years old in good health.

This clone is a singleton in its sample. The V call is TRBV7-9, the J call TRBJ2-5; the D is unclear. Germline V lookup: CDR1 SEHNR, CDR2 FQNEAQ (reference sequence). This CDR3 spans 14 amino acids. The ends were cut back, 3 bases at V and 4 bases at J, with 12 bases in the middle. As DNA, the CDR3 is TGTGCCAGCAGCTTGCCGGGCAGCGTAGAGACCCAGTACTTC. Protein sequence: CASSLPGSVETQYF.

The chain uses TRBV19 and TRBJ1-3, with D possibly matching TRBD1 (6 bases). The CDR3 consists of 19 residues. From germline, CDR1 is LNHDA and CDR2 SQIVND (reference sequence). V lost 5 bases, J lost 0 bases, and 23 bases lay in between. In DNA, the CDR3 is TGTGCCAGTAGTTTACGGCTCATTTCACAGGGCTTCTCTGGAAACACCATATATTTT. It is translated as CASSLRLISQGFSGNTIYF.

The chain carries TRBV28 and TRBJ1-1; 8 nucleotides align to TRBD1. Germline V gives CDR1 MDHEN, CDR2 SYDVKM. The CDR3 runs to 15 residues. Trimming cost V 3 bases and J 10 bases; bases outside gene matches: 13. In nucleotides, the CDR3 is TGTGCCAGCAGTTTGCAAAAGACAGGGGCGCGTGTAGCTTTCTTT. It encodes CASSLQKTGARVAFF.

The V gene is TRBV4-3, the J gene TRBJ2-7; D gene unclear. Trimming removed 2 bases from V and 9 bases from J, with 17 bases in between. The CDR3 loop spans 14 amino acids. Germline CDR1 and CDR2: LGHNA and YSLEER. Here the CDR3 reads CASSQIVREIVQYF. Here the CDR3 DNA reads TGCGCCAGCAGCCAAATTGTGAGAGAGATCGTGCAGTACTTC.

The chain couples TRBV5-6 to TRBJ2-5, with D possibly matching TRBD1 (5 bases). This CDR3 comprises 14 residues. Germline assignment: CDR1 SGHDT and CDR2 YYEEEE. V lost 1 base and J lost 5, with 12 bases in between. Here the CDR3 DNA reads TGTGCCAGCAGCTTGTTTAGGGGCATGGAGACCCAGTACTTC. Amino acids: CASSLFRGMETQYF.

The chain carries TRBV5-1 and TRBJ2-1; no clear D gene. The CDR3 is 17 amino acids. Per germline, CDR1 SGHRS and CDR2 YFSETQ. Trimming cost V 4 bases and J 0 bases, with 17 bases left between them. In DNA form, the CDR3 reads TGCGCCAGCAGCCCGACCCCTACGATCTCCTCCTACAATGAGCAGTTCTTC. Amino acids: CASSPTPTISSYNEQFF.

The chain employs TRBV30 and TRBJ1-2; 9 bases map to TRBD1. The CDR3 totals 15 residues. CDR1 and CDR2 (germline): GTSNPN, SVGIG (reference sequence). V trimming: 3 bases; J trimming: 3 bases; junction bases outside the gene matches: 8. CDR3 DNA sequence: TGTGCCTGGAGGACAGGGGGTAAAGCCTACTATGGCTACACCTTC. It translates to CAWRTGGKAYYGYTF.

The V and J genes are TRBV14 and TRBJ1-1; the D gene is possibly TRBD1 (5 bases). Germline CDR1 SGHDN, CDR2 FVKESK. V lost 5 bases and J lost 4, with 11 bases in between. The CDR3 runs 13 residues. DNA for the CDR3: TGTGCCAGCAGCTGGATCACAGGCACTGAAGCTTTCTTT. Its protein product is CASSWITGTEAFF.

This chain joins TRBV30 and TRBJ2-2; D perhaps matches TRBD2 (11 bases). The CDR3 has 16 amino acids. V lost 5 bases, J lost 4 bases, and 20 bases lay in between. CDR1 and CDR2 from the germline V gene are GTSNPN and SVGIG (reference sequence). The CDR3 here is CAWDRGLAGGTGELFF. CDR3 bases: TGTGCCTGGGACAGGGGGCTAGCGGGAGGCACCGGGGAGCTGTTTTTT.

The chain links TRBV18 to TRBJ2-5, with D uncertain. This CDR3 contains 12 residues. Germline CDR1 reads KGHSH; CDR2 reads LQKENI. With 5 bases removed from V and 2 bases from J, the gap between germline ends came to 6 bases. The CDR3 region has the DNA TGTGCCAGCTCAATAGGACAAGAGACCCAGTACTTC. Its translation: CASSIGQETQYF. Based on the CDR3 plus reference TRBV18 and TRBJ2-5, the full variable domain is NAGVMQNPRHLVRRRGQEARLRCSPMKGHSHVYWYRQLPEEGLKFMVYLQKENIIDESGMPKERFSAEFPKEGPSILRIQQVVRGDSAAYFCASSIGQETQYFGPGTRLLVL.

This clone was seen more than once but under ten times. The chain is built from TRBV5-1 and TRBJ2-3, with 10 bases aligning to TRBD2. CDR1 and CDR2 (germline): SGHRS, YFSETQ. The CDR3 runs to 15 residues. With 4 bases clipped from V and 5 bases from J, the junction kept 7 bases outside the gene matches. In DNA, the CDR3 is TGCGCCAGCAGCCGCAGGCTAGCGGGAGAAGATACGCAGTATTTT. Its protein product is CASSRRLAGEDTQYF.

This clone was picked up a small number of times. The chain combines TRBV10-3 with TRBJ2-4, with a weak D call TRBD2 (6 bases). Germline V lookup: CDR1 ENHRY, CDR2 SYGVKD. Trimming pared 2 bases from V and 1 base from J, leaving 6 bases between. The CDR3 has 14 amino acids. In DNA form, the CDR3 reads TGTGCCATCAGTGAGGGGGGGGCCAAAAACATTCAGTACTTC. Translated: CAISEGGAKNIQYF.

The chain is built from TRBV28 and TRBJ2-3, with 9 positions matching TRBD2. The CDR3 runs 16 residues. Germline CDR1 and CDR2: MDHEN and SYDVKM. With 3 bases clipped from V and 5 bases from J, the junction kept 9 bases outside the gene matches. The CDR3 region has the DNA TGTGCCAGCAGTTTCCCGGCAGCGGGGGGAAAAGATACGCAGTATTTT. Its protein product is CASSFPAAGGKDTQYF. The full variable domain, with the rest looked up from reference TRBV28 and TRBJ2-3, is DVKVTQSSRYLVKRTGEKVFLECVQDMDHENMFWYRQDPGLGLRLIYFSYDVKMKEKGDIPEGYSVSREKKERFSLILESASTNQTSMYLCASSFPAAGGKDTQYFGPGTRLTVL.

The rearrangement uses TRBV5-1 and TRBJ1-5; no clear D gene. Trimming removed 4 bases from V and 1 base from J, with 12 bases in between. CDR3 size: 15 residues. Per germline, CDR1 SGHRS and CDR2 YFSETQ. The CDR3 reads CASSRWPGSNQPQHF. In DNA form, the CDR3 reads TGCGCCAGCAGCCGTTGGCCGGGGAGCAATCAGCCCCAGCATTTT.

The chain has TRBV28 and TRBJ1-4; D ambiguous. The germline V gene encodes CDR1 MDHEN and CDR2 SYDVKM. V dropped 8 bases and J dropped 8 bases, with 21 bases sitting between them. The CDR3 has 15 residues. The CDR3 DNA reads TGTGCCAGCGCACTCTCGGGCGGCCTTAGGGAAAAACTGTTTTTT. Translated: CASALSGGLREKLFF.

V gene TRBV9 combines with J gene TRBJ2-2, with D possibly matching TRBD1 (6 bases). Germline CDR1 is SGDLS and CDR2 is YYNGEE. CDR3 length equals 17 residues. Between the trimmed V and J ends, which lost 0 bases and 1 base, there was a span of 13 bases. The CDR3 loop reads CASSVARGGENTGELFF. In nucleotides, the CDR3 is TGTGCCAGCAGCGTAGCGAGAGGGGGTGAGAACACCGGGGAGCTGTTTTTT. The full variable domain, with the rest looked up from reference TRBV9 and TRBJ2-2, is DSGVTQTPKHLITATGQRVTLRCSPRSGDLSVYWYQQSLDQGLQFLIQYYNGEERAKGNILERFSAQQFPDLHSELNLSSLELGDSALYFCASSVARGGENTGELFFGEGSRLTVL.

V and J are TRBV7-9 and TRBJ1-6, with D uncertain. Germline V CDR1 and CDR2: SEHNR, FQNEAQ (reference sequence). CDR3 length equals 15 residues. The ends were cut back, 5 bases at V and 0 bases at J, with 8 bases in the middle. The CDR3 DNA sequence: TGTGCCAGCAGCCCCTTGAACTCCTATAATTCACCCCTCCACTTT. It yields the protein CASSPLNSYNSPLHF.